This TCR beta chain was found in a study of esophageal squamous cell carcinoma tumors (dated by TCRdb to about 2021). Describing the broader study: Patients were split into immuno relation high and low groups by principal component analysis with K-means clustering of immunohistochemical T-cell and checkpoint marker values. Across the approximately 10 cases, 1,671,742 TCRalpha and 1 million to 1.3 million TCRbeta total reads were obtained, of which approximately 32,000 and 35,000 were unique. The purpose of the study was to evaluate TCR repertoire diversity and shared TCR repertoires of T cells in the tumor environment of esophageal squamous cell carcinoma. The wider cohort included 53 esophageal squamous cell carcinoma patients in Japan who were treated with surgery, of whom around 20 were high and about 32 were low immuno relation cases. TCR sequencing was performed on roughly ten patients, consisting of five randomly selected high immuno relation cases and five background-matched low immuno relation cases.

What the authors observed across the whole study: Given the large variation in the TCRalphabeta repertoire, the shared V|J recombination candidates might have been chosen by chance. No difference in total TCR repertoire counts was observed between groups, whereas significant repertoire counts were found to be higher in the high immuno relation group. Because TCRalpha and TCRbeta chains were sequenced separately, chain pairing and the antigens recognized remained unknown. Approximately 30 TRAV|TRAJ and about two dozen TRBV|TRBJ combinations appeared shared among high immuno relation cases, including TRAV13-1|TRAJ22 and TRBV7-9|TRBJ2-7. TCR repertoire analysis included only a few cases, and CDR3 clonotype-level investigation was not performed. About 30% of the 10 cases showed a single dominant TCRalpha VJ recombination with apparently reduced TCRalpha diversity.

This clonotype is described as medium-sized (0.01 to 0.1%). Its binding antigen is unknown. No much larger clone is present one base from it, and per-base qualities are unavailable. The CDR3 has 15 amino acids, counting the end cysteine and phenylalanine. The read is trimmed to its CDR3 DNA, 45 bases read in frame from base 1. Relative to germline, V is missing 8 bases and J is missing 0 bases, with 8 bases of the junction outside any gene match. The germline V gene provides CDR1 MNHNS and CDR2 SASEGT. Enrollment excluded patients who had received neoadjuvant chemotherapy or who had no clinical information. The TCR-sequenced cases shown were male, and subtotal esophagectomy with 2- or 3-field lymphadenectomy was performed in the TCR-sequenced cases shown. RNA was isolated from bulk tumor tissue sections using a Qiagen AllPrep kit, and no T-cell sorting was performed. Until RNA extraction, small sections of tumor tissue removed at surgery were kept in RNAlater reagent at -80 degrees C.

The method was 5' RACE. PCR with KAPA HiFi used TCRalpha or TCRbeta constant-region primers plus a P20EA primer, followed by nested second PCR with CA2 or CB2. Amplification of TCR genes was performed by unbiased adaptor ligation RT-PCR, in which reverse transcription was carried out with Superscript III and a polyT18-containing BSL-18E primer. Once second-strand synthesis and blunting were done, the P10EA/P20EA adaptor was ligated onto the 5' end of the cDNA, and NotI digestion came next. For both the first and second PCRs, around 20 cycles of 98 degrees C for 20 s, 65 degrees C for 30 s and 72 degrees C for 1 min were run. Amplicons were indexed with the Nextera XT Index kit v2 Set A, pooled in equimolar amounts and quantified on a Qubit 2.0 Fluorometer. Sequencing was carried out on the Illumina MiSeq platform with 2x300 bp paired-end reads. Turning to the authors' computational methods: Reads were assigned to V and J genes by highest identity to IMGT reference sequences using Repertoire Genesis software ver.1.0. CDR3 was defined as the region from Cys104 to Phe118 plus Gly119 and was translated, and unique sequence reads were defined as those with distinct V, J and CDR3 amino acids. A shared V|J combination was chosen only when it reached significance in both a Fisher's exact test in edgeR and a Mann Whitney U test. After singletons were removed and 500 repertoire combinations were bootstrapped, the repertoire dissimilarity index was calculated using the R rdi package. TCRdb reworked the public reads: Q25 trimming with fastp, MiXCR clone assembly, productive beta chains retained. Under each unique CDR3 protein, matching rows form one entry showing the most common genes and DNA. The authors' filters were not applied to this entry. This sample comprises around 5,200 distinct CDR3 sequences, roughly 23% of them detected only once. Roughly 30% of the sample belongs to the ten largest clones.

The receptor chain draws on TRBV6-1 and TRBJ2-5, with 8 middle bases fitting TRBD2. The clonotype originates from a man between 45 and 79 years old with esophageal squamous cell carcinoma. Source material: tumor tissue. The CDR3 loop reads CASDDIAGNQETQYF. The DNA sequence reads TGTGCCAGCGATGATATAGCGGGAAACCAAGAGACCCAGTACTTC.